This T cell receptor (beta chain) was sequenced in a study of blood T cell repertoires in COVID-19. Study overall: Some COVID-19 samples were acute and others convalescent; all came from the United States, Italy and Spain.

With V trimmed by 3 bases and J by 6 bases, 8 bases remained unmatched. This CDR3 spans 15 amino acids. Germline lookup yields CDR1 SGHTA and CDR2 FQGTGA. In the original analysis: Amplified reference gene primers provided the basis for estimating nucleated cell counts. Assay used: immunoSEQ multiplex PCR; TCRdb lists only in-frame clones, some missing. V and J calls plus clone size are reproduced from that table; the DNA served to infer D and trimming. The data hold about 40,000 clones, with about 85% observed a single time. The rearrangement uses TRBV7-3 and TRBJ1-2, with 9 bases lining up with TRBD1. The source is a human donor in a cohort sampled during active COVID-19. The source material was peripheral blood. The CDR3 protein is CASSFSGTGKDGYTF. For the CDR3, the DNA is TGTGCCAGCAGCTTCTCCGGGACAGGGAAGGATGGCTACACCTTC.